Listed here are 18 T cell receptor beta chains from one sample, sequenced in a study of CD8 T cells in Susac syndrome. Random hexamers were used to reverse transcribe about 0.5 to 1 ug of RNA. TCRdb re-derived calls from the immunoSEQ multiplex PCR reads in MiXCR, one entry per CDR3 protein. The sample lists some 160,000 distinct CDR3 sequences, under 97% seen once, with more than 0.075% in the top ten. Sequenced material: CD4+ T cells from PBMCs. Every receptor here comes from a human donor with Susac syndrome.

The CDR3 loop is CASSGEMNTEAFF. CDR3 nucleotide sequence: TGTGCCAGCTCCGGAGAGATGAACACTGAAGCTTTCTTT. V and J are TRBV18 and TRBJ1-1; D not certain. The V gene's germline CDR1 is KGHSH and CDR2 LQKENI. This CDR3 spans 13 amino acids. The germline V and J ends were trimmed by 6 bases and 0 bases, with 8 bases remaining between them.

The V gene is TRBV5-6, the J gene TRBJ1-4; tentatively, D is TRBD1 (5 bases). V was trimmed by 2 bases and J by 3 bases, leaving 11 bases between them. Germline assignment: CDR1 SGHDT and CDR2 YYEEEE. This CDR3 has 15 residues. This chain's CDR3 is CASSFDRGSNEKLFF. DNA of the CDR3: TGTGCCAGCAGCTTCGACCGGGGGTCTAATGAAAAACTGTTTTTT.

The chain carries TRBV19 and TRBJ1-2; maybe TRBD1 (5 bases). Germline V gene data show CDR1 as LNHDA and CDR2 as SQIVND (reference sequence). V was clipped by 6 bases and J by 3 bases, with 17 bases between them. The CDR3 is 15 residues long. CDR3 sequence reads: CASSTSSTGDYGYTF. The DNA of the CDR3 is TGTGCCAGTAGCACCTCCTCCACAGGTGACTATGGCTACACCTTC.

On this clonotype: The germline gene is not matched at one end of the junction; a read error may be the cause. The CDR3 region is CSVEGTPQGTDTQYF. CDR3 nucleotide sequence: TGCAGCGTTGAGGGGACCCCTCAGGGCACTGATACGCAGTATTTT. J is TRBJ2-3 and V is TRBV29-1; D possibly matches TRBD1 or TRBD2 (5 bases each). CDR3 size: 15 residues. Looked up from germline, CDR1 is SQVTM and CDR2 is ANQGSEA.

The CDR3 loop is CASSPRVSATNEKLFF. The CDR3 nucleotides are TGTGCCAGCAGTCCAAGGGTATCGGCAACTAATGAAAAACTGTTTTTT. The chain joins TRBV12-3 or TRBV12-4 to TRBJ1-4; D gene uncertain. Between the trimmed V and J ends, which lost 5 bases and 0 bases, there was a span of 13 bases. The CDR3 is 16 residues long.

This sequence joins TRBV3-1 and TRBJ1-5, with 9 bases matching TRBD1. The CDR3 extends over 15 amino acids. Trimming cost V 1 base and J 11 bases; bases outside gene matches: 9. From germline, CDR1 is LGHDT and CDR2 YNNKEL (reference sequence). The CDR3 DNA follows: TGTGCCAGCAGCCAAGGAAACAGGGGGCGTGAGGCCCAGCATTTT. Its translation is CASSQGNRGREAQHF.

The chain links TRBV28 to TRBJ2-7; D remains unclear. Trimming took off 6 bases at V and 6 bases at J, with 6 bases between the two ends. The germline V gene encodes CDR1 MDHEN and CDR2 SYDVKM. The CDR3 is 10 residues long. The CDR3 DNA sequence: TGTGCCAGCAGCCGCGTCGAGCAGTACTTC. It specifies CASSRVEQYF.

The chain joins TRBV9 to TRBJ1-3; 9 nucleotides match TRBD1. The CDR3 spans 16 residues. Germline V gives CDR1 SGDLS, CDR2 YYNGEE. The V segment lost 3 bases and the J segment 4 bases; nucleotides outside the gene matches: 8. As DNA, the CDR3 is TGTGCCAGCAGCGCCGGACAGGGGCGAGCCGGAAACACCATATATTTT. Translation gives CASSAGQGRAGNTIYF.

This rearrangement joins TRBV28 to TRBJ1-1; D gene uncertain. The V gene lost 6 bases and the J gene lost 2 bases, with 19 bases spanning the gap. This CDR3 has 16 amino acids. Per the germline V gene, CDR1 is MDHEN and CDR2 is SYDVKM. CDR3 DNA: TGTGCCAGCAGCCTTTCTGGTCTTGCTGTCAACACTGAAGCTTTCTTT. Translation gives CASSLSGLAVNTEAFF.

The chain combines TRBV24-1 with TRBJ2-1, with 13 bases matching TRBD2. The CDR3 consists of 15 residues. V was clipped by 5 bases and J by 3 bases; unmatched bases: 0. From germline, CDR1 is KGHDR and CDR2 SFDVKD. The chain's CDR3 is CATSGTSGSYNEQFF. The DNA of the CDR3 is TGTGCCACCAGTGGGACTAGCGGGAGCTACAATGAGCAGTTCTTC.

The chain uses TRBV2 and TRBJ2-1; possible D gene TRBD1, 5 bases. This CDR3 contains 11 residues. Germline CDR1 reads SNHLY; CDR2 reads FYNNEI. The V and J ends lost 4 bases and 14 bases respectively, with 12 bases between them. The CDR3 nucleotides read TGTGCCAGCAGTGCACAGGCCAGAGAGTTCTTC. Translating gives CASSAQAREFF.

The chain is built from TRBV29-1 and TRBJ1-4; possibly TRBD1 for D (5 bases). Per the germline V gene, CDR1 is SQVTM and CDR2 is ANQGSEA. Deletions cut 6 bases from V and 7 bases from J, with 18 bases between. This CDR3 has 14 amino acids. Written as DNA, the CDR3 is TGCAGCGTCTACCTCGGGGCCATGGGTGAAAAACTGTTTTTT. Amino acid sequence: CSVYLGAMGEKLFF.

The V gene is TRBV18, the J gene TRBJ1-1, with D perhaps TRBD1 (6 bases). The CDR3 contains 16 residues. Trimming removed 1 base at V and 3 bases at J, with 15 bases between. The germline V gene has CDR1 KGHSH and CDR2 LQKENI. In DNA form, the CDR3 reads TGTGCCAGCTCACCACAGGAGAGGGGGGGGGACACTGAAGCTTTCTTT. Translated, it gives CASSPQERGGDTEAFF. The full variable domain, rest sourced from reference TRBV18 and TRBJ1-1, is NAGVMQNPRHLVRRRGQEARLRCSPMKGHSHVYWYRQLPEEGLKFMVYLQKENIIDESGMPKERFSAEFPKEGPSILRIQQVVRGDSAAYFCASSPQERGGDTEAFFGQGTRLTVV.

The V call is TRBV30, the J call TRBJ2-4, with TRBD1 as a possible D gene (6 bases). V was pared by 3 bases and J by 8 bases, with 14 bases between. The CDR3 is 13 amino acids. CDR1 and CDR2 from the germline V gene are GTSNPN and SVGIG (reference sequence). The CDR3 is CAWRDTGSDIQYF. DNA for the CDR3: TGTGCCTGGAGGGACACAGGGTCGGACATTCAGTACTTC.

The V gene is TRBV15, the J gene TRBJ2-1; TRBD2 is a possible D gene (5 bases). Trimming stripped 8 bases from V and 3 bases from J, with 5 bases between. This CDR3 has 11 residues. Germline V gene sequence: CDR1 LNHNV, CDR2 YYDKDF (reference sequence). The CDR3 region has the DNA TGTGCCACCGGGAGCTACAATGAGCAGTTCTTC. Amino acid sequence: CATGSYNEQFF. Full variable domain (outside the CDR3, taken from reference TRBV15 and TRBJ2-1): DAMVIQNPRYQVTQFGKPVTLSCSQTLNHNVMYWYQQKSSQAPKLLFHYYDKDFNNEADTPDNFQSRRPNTSFCFLDIRSPGLGDTAMYLCATGSYNEQFFGPGTRLTVL.

The rearrangement joins TRBV11-2 to TRBJ1-2; D remains unclear. The V and J ends lost 5 bases and 2 bases respectively, with 6 bases between them. The CDR3 length is 12 residues. Looked up from germline, CDR1 is SGHAT and CDR2 is FQNNGV. CDR3 amino acids: CASSRENYGYTF. The CDR3 DNA reads as TGTGCCAGCAGCCGGGAAAACTATGGCTACACCTTC.

V usage is TRBV29-1 and J usage is TRBJ2-3, with no clear D. V was shortened by 3 bases and J by 0 bases, with 7 bases between the two germline ends. Germline assignment: CDR1 SQVTM and CDR2 ANQGSEA. The CDR3 spans 13 residues. The CDR3 sequence is CSVDETSTDTQYF. In nucleotides, the CDR3 is TGCAGCGTTGACGAGACTAGCACAGATACGCAGTATTTT.

The chain carries TRBV5-1 and TRBJ2-5, with TRBD1 matching over 8 bases. The CDR3 has 16 residues. Germline loops: CDR1 SGHRS, CDR2 YFSETQ. V gave up 1 base and J gave up 2 bases; unmatched junction bases: 7. The CDR3 DNA follows: TGCGCCAGCAGCTTGATTGGGCGGACAGGGCAAGAGACCCAGTACTTC. It encodes CASSLIGRTGQETQYF.